One sample yielded the 27 T cell receptor beta chains listed below, sequenced in a study of cytomegalovirus exposure and HLA in healthy donors (dated by TCRdb to the late 2010s). To prepare the library, the immunoSEQ multiplex PCR assay was applied. The multiplex PCR relied on a mix of 60 forward primers for TCR Vbeta segments and 13 reverse primers for TCR Jbeta segments. TCRdb provides this immuneACCESS table in a form limited to in-frame rearrangements. Some clones are lacking; in checked studies, under half of them reflect an unresolved V gene, and why the rest are absent is not known. The sample has fewer than 200,000 clones on record, about 83% of them singletons. The ten most abundant clones make up approximately 2.9% of the sample. Sequences were obtained from PBMCs. These receptors all stem from a female donor in good health and CMV-seronegative.

The chain employs TRBV5-8 and TRBJ2-6, with a weak D call TRBD1 (6 bases). Germline loops: CDR1 SGHTS, CDR2 YDEGEE. Trimming removed 4 bases from V and 2 bases from J, with 13 bases in between. This CDR3 has 16 amino acids. This chain's CDR3 is CASSRGQNPGANVLTF. The DNA of the CDR3 is TGTGCCAGCAGCCGCGGACAGAACCCTGGGGCCAACGTCCTGACTTTC. Drawing the rest from reference TRBV5-8 and TRBJ2-6, the complete variable domain is EAGVTQSPTHLIKTRGQQATLRCSPISGHTSVYWYQQALGLGLQFLLWYDEGEERNRGNFPPRFSGRQFPNYSSELNVNALELEDSALYLCASSRGQNPGANVLTFGAGSRLTVL.

This clone has just a few counts. The chain has TRBV28 and TRBJ1-5; D is perhaps TRBD1 (6 bases). CDR3 length: 13 amino acids. V was cut by 2 bases and J by 5 bases, with 7 bases left in between. Germline-derived CDR1 and CDR2 are MDHEN and SYDVKM. The CDR3 sequence: CASSLPGDQPQHF. CDR3 bases: TGTGCCAGCAGTTTACCAGGGGATCAGCCCCAGCATTTT.

The rearrangement links TRBV27 to TRBJ2-6; D is unresolved. The V and J ends lost 7 bases and 0 bases respectively, with 4 bases between them. CDR1 and CDR2 (germline): MNHEY, SMNVEV (reference sequence). CDR3 length: 13 residues. The CDR3 protein is CASTHSGANVLTF. The CDR3 region has the DNA TGTGCCAGCACCCACTCTGGGGCCAACGTCCTGACTTTC. Full variable domain (outside the CDR3, taken from reference TRBV27 and TRBJ2-6): EAQVTQNPRYLITVTGKKLTVTCSQNMNHEYMSWYRQDPGLGLRQIYYSMNVEVTDKGDVPEGYKVSRKEKRNFPLILESPSPNQTSLYFCASTHSGANVLTFGAGSRLTVL.

The genes are TRBV7-5 and TRBJ1-6. TRBV7-5 is classified as a pseudogene. The CDR3 totals 13 residues. The CDR3 sequence: CARSFWRGSPLHF. The CDR3, as DNA: TGTGCCAGAAGCTTTTGGAGGGGATCACCCCTCCACTTT.

The V gene is TRBV7-8, the J gene TRBJ1-6; 10 bases agree with TRBD1. The CDR3 is 14 amino acids. Germline V CDR1 and CDR2: SGHVS, FQNEAQ. V lost 5 bases and J lost 8; bases outside the gene matches: 3. The CDR3 region is CASSRDRGYSPLHF. The CDR3 region has the DNA TGTGCCAGCAGCCGGGACAGGGGCTATTCACCCCTCCACTTT. Complete variable domain (other parts from reference TRBV7-8 and TRBJ1-6): GAGVSQSPRYKVAKRGQDVALRCDPISGHVSLFWYQQALGQGPEFLTYFQNEAQLDKSGLPSDRFFAERPEGSVSTLKIQRTQQEDSAVYLCASSRDRGYSPLHFGNGTRLTVT.

The sample holds one count of this clone. The gene calls are TRBV19 and TRBJ2-5; D is perhaps TRBD1 (5 bases). There are 14 residues in the CDR3. Germline V lookup: CDR1 LNHDA, CDR2 SQIVND (reference sequence). Between the trimmed V and J ends, which lost 4 bases and 0 bases, there was a span of 9 bases. CDR3 nucleotides: TGTGCCAGTAGTAAGGGGCCTCACCAAGAGACCCAGTACTTC. Amino acids: CASSKGPHQETQYF.

V gene TRBV4-2 combines with J gene TRBJ2-3, with 10 bases identical to TRBD2. The germline CDR1 and CDR2 sequences are LGHNA and YNFKEQ. J gave up 3 bases and V 6 bases, and 9 bases lay outside the gene matches. The CDR3 runs 16 residues. The DNA for the CDR3 is TGTGCCAGCAGTGTTGAAGCGGGAGGGCCAACAGATACGCAGTATTTT. Translation: CASSVEAGGPTDTQYF.

This clone was found a few times. The chain employs TRBV18 and TRBJ2-7; 8 bases map to TRBD1. CDR1 KGHSH and CDR2 LQKENI come from the germline V gene. The CDR3 spans 12 residues. The V segment lost 6 bases and the J segment 6 bases; nucleotides outside the gene matches: 4. In DNA form, the CDR3 reads TGTGCCAGCTCGCCTGACAGGGGCGAGCAGTACTTC. Its protein product is CASSPDRGEQYF. Together with reference TRBV18 and TRBJ2-7, the CDR3 gives the full variable domain: NAGVMQNPRHLVRRRGQEARLRCSPMKGHSHVYWYRQLPEEGLKFMVYLQKENIIDESGMPKERFSAEFPKEGPSILRIQQVVRGDSAAYFCASSPDRGEQYFGPGTRLTVT.

The sample holds a few counts of this clone. The chain is built from TRBV5-5 and TRBJ2-3, with D maybe TRBD2 (6 bases). CDR3 length equals 16 residues. V lost 4 bases to trimming and J lost 2 bases, with 17 bases between them. Germline assignment: CDR1 SGHKS and CDR2 YYEKEE (reference sequence). CDR3: CASSQAPGLNTDTQYF. CDR3 nucleotide sequence: TGTGCCAGCAGCCAAGCACCGGGACTGAACACAGATACGCAGTATTTT.

Only a few counts were recorded for this clone. The chain carries TRBV16 and TRBJ1-5; TRBD1 might be the D (6 bases). The length of the CDR3 is 15 residues. CDR1 and CDR2 (germline): KGHSY, FQNENV. Trimming shortened V by 0 bases and J by 5 bases, and 11 bases separated the two germline ends. This CDR3 reads CASSQSWGGDQPQHF. As DNA, the CDR3 is TGTGCCAGCAGCCAATCTTGGGGGGGCGATCAGCCCCAGCATTTT.

The chain couples TRBV7-2 to TRBJ1-5; 8 positions match TRBD1. The CDR3 sequence is 16 residues long. The germline V gene has CDR1 SGHTA and CDR2 FQGNSA. V shed 5 bases, J shed 5 bases, and the junction held 11 bases outside the gene matches. The CDR3 reads CASSLHRGDGYQPQHF. Written as DNA, the CDR3 is TGTGCCAGCAGCCTCCACAGGGGGGATGGCTATCAGCCCCAGCATTTT.

The CDR3 loop is CASRETGGDVGELFF. Here the CDR3 DNA reads TGTGCCAGCAGGGAGACAGGGGGCGACGTCGGGGAGCTGTTTTTT. V and J are TRBV28 and TRBJ2-2, with 10 bases matching TRBD1. V lost 6 bases to trimming and J lost 7 bases; unmatched junction nucleotides: 8. Germline CDR1 MDHEN, CDR2 SYDVKM. The length of the CDR3 is 15 residues. Filled out from reference TRBV28 and TRBJ2-2, the complete variable domain reads DVKVTQSSRYLVKRTGEKVFLECVQDMDHENMFWYRQDPGLGLRLIYFSYDVKMKEKGDIPEGYSVSREKKERFSLILESASTNQTSMYLCASRETGGDVGELFFGEGSRLTVL.

The chain employs TRBV5-1 and TRBJ1-4; D unresolved. The CDR3 covers 12 residues. The V end was cut by 1 base, the J end by 8 bases, with 6 bases between. The V gene's germline CDR1 is SGHRS and CDR2 YFSETQ. CDR3 nucleotide sequence: TGCGCCAGCAGCTTGAACCAGGAAAAACTGTTTTTT. Translated: CASSLNQEKLFF.

The chain links TRBV7-2 to TRBJ1-3; 8 bases are a match to TRBD1. Germline V gene lookup returns CDR1 SGHTA and CDR2 FQGNSA. The CDR3 loop spans 16 amino acids. V lost 5 bases, J lost 1 base, and 7 bases stayed unmatched. CDR3 nucleotide sequence: TGTGCCAGCAGCCCAGGGGGCAGGGGATCTGGAAACACCATATATTTT. It translates to CASSPGGRGSGNTIYF.

V usage is TRBV5-4 and J usage is TRBJ2-2, with TRBD2 matching 13 bases. Per germline, CDR1 SGHNT and CDR2 YYREEE (reference sequence). The CDR3 is 17 residues long. Germline trimming cut 4 bases from V and 3 bases from J; bases unmatched to any gene: 6. CDR3 bases: TGTGCCAGCAGCCTACCGACTAGCGGGAGGTACACCGGGGAGCTGTTTTTT. Protein sequence: CASSLPTSGRYTGELFF.

This clone was recorded once. The chain links TRBV5-1 to TRBJ2-7; D unresolved. Trimming stripped 3 bases from V and 2 bases from J, with 6 bases between. Germline CDR1 reads SGHRS; CDR2 reads YFSETQ. The CDR3 consists of 12 residues. The CDR3 region is CASSSQTYEQYF. The CDR3 DNA is TGCGCCAGCAGCTCACAGACCTACGAGCAGTACTTC.

The chain has TRBV5-1 and TRBJ2-5; TRBD1 matches at 11 bases. The V gene end was trimmed by 8 bases and the J gene end by 0 bases; junction bases not matched to a gene: 12. Germline V gene lookup returns CDR1 SGHRS and CDR2 YFSETQ. The CDR3 covers 17 residues. The CDR3 loop is CASQTGTGGSYQETQYF. Here the CDR3 DNA reads TGCGCCAGTCAGACCGGGACAGGGGGTTCTTACCAAGAGACCCAGTACTTC.

The chain carries TRBV7-2 and TRBJ1-3; D is perhaps TRBD1 (6 bases). V was trimmed by 5 bases and J by 13 bases, leaving 21 bases between them. The CDR3 extends over 14 amino acids. Germline CDR1 and CDR2: SGHTA and FQGNSA. This CDR3 reads CASSADRSPPVIYF. The CDR3 DNA sequence: TGTGCCAGCAGCGCCGACAGGAGCCCTCCGGTTATATATTTT.

This chain links TRBV7-8 with TRBJ2-7; TRBD1 aligns across 7 bases. The length of the CDR3 is 16 residues. Looked up from germline, CDR1 is SGHVS and CDR2 is FQNEAQ. Germline trimming cut 5 bases from V and 1 base from J; bases unmatched to any gene: 11. CDR3 protein: CASSPNTGQISYEQYF. The CDR3 DNA is TGTGCCAGCAGCCCGAATACGGGACAGATATCCTACGAGCAGTACTTC.

The V gene is TRBV7-9, the J gene TRBJ2-7; 9 bases line up with TRBD2. The CDR3 covers 16 residues. V lost 3 bases, J lost 3 bases, and 9 bases stayed unmatched. Germline CDR1 SEHNR, CDR2 FQNEAQ (reference sequence). The chain's CDR3 is CASSFAVLAGNYEQYF. Here the CDR3 DNA reads TGTGCCAGCAGCTTTGCGGTTCTAGCGGGAAACTACGAGCAGTACTTC.

This clone appeared a few times. In nucleotides, the CDR3 is TGTGCCAGCAGCTCCTTAGGGGGGGCCAATGAGCAGTTCTTC. It codes for CASSSLGGANEQFF. V is TRBV9 and J is TRBJ2-1; D might be TRBD2 (7 bases). The CDR3 has 14 residues. V lost 4 bases, J lost 6 bases, and 14 bases lay in between. Looked up from germline, CDR1 is SGDLS and CDR2 is YYNGEE.

The chain recombines TRBV5-1 with TRBJ2-5, with 7 bases matching TRBD2. Germline CDR1 and CDR2: SGHRS and YFSETQ. The junction had 10 bases not matched to a gene; V was cut back by 5 bases and J by 3 bases. CDR3 length: 15 residues. In nucleotides, the CDR3 is TGCGCCAGCAGTCCTGGGACTAACGTAAAAGAGACCCAGTACTTC. Translated, it gives CASSPGTNVKETQYF.

The CDR3 nucleotides are TGTGCCGGGGGGAGAGGGGGGGGCACTGAAGCTTTCTTT. This codes for CAGGRGGGTEAFF. The chain recombines TRBV2 with TRBJ1-1; D may be TRBD1 (6 bases). V was cut by 11 bases and J by 4 bases, with 17 bases left in between. Germline V gene data show CDR1 as SNHLY and CDR2 as FYNNEI. The CDR3 is made up of 13 amino acids.

The genes are TRBV27 and TRBJ1-2, with D perhaps TRBD1 (5 bases). The CDR3 loop spans 13 amino acids. Per germline, CDR1 MNHEY and CDR2 SMNVEV (reference sequence). Between the trimmed V and J ends, which lost 8 bases and 6 bases, there was a span of 16 bases. CDR3 sequence: CASGRGGRDGYTF. DNA of the CDR3: TGTGCCAGCGGTAGGGGTGGCCGGGATGGCTACACCTTC.

The chain is built from TRBV5-6 and TRBJ2-1; weak D call: TRBD2 (6 bases). The CDR3 length is 14 residues. Germline loops: CDR1 SGHDT, CDR2 YYEEEE. With 6 bases removed from V and 2 bases from J, the gap between germline ends came to 12 bases. CDR3 coding DNA: TGTGCCAGCAACCCTAGCGCCACCTACAATGAGCAGTTCTTC. Translated, it gives CASNPSATYNEQFF.

The chain has TRBV5-4 and TRBJ2-1, with 9 bases aligning to TRBD2. The CDR3 sequence is 14 residues long. V gave up 2 bases and J gave up 7 bases; unmatched junction bases: 4. Germline CDR1 reads SGHNT; CDR2 reads YYREEE (reference sequence). The CDR3 DNA is TGTGCCAGCAGCTTTAGCGGGGGCCCTAATGAGCAGTTCTTC. Protein product: CASSFSGGPNEQFF.

The DNA of the CDR3 is TGTGCCAGCAGTCATGAGGGATGGAATGAGCAGTTCTTC. Its protein product is CASSHEGWNEQFF. This chain connects TRBV6-4 to TRBJ2-1; D might be TRBD2 (5 bases). The V end was cut by 5 bases, the J end by 7 bases, with 12 bases between. CDR3 length: 13 residues. The germline CDR1 and CDR2 sequences are MRHNA and SNTAGT.